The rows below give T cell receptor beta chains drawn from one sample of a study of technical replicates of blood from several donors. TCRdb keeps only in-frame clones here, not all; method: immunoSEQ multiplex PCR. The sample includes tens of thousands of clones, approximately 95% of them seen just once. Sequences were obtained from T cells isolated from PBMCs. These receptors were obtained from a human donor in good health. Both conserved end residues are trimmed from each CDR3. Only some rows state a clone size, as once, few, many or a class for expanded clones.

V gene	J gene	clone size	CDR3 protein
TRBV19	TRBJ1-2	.	ASSIEASYGYT
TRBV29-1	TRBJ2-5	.	SVELAGGETQY
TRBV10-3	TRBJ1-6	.	AISKKQGGQGTSPLH
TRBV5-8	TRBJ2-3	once	ASSILLASSTDTQY
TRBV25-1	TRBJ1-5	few	AAGAGGPCQPQH
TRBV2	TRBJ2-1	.	ASTRARGTSYNEQF
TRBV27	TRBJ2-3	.	ASSAISGGTDTQY
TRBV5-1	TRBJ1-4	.	ASSRGTSNEKLF
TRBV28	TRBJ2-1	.	ASSSAAAADNEQF
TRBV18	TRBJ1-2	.	ASSPESHYGYT
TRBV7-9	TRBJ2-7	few	ASSLEAREQY
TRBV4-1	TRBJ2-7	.	ASSLGGGWNEQY
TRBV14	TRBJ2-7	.	ASSQAPQRMLYEQY
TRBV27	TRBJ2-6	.	ASSSQSGANVLT
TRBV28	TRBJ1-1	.	ASSYVRGSVAF
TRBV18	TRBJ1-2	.	ASSPPIGQTHYGYT
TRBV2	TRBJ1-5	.	ASTLEASWGNQPQH
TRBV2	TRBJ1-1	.	ASRVTGRTTEAF
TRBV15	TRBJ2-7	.	ATSGAGTAYEQY
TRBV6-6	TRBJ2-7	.	ASSYLEDSSYEQY
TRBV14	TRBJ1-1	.	ASSLEGAEAF
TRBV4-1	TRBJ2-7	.	ASSQEVGRTYEQY
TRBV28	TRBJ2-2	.	ASMVTNGELF
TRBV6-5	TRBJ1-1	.	ASRSSGTGRTEAF
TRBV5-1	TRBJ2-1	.	ASSLGLAGGNEQF
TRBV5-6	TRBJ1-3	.	ASSLGGQGAYTIY
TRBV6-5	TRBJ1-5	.	ASSRGGNQPQH
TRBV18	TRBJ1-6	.	ASYGDSSDSPLH
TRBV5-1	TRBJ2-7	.	ASSFTADYEQY
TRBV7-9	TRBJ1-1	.	ASSQRQDTEAF
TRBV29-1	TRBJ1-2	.	SVEDPTVLFNYGYT
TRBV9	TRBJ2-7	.	ASSDGTSTSSYEQY
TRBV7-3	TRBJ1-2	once	ASSLTPNSAGGNYGYT
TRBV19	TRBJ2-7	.	ASSMRSGEANEQY
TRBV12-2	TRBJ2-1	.	ASRLVSGGSWHEQF
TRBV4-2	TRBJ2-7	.	ASRERLAETYEQY
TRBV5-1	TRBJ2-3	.	ASSFGLAGTFSTDTQY
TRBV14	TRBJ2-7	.	ASSQYNRGYEQY
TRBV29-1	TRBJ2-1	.	SVLSGRGLSSEQF
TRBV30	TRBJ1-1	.	AWSVVGRTTEAF
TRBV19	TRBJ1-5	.	ASSLLSQPQH
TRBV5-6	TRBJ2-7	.	ASSSNYEQY
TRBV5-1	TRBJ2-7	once	ASSAWVGKSYEQY
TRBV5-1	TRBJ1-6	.	ASSLVSGGSLH
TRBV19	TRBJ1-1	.	ASSRGGNTEAF